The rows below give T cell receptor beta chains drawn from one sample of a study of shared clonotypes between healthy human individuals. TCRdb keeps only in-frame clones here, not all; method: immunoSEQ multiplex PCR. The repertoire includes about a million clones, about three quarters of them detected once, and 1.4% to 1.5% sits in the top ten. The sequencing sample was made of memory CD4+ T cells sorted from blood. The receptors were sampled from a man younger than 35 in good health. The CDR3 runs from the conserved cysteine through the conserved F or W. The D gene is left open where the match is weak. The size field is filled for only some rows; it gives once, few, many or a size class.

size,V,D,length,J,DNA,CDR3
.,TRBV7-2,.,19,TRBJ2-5,TGTGCCAGCAGCTTTGGACGGTCTGGGGGCCATCGGGTCCAAGAGACCCAGTACTTC,CASSFGRSGGHRVQETQYF
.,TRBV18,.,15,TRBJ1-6,TGTGCCAGCTCAGCTCGGGGTGAGGAGGGATCACCCCTCCACTTT,CASSARGEEGSPLHF
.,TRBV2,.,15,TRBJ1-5,TGTGCCAGCAGTGAAGCGCTATCTAGGGCTCAGCCCCAGCATTTT,CASSEALSRAQPQHF
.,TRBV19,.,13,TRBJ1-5,TGTGCCAGTAGTGAACAGGGTGGACAGCCCCAGCATTTT,CASSEQGGQPQHF
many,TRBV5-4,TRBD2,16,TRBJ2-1,TGTGCCAGCAGCCGCGACGGGGCGGGAGGGCTCAATGAGCAGTTCTTC,CASSRDGAGGLNEQFF
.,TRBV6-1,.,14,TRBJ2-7,TGTGCCAGCAAAGTGGGGGACAAGTCCTACGAGCAGTACTTC,CASKVGDKSYEQYF
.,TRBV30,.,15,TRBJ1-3,TGTGCCTGGAGTGTAAAAGGGAAACTACGAAACACCATATATTTT,CAWSVKGKLRNTIYF
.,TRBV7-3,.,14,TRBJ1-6,TGTGCCAGCAGCCCGGGACGGTTGAATTCACCCCTCCACTTT,CASSPGRLNSPLHF
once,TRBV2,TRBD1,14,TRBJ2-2,TGTGCCAGCAGGGGACAGGGTAACACCGGGGAGCTGTTTTTT,CASRGQGNTGELFF
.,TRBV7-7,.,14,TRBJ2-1,TGTGCTAGCAGCTTAGGAGGATGGGGAAATGAGCAGTTCTTC,CASSLGGWGNEQFF
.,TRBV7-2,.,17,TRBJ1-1,TGTGCCAGCAGCTTCTCGGGGATTTTCTCCTTGAACACTGAAGCTTTCTTT,CASSFSGIFSLNTEAFF
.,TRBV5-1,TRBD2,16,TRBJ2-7,TGCGCCAGCAGCTTGGATTTAGCGGGAGGCCTCTACGAGCAGTACTTC,CASSLDLAGGLYEQYF
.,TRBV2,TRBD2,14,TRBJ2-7,TGTGCCAGCATCGGTCGGGGGGTCTCCTACGAGCAGTACTTC,CASIGRGVSYEQYF
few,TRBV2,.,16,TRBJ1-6,TGTGCCAGCAGCGATTCTTCTGGGTCCTATAATTCACCCCTCCACTTT,CASSDSSGSYNSPLHF
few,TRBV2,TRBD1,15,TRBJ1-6,TGTGCCAGCAGTGAAGAGGACAGGGTAAATTCACCCCTCCACTTT,CASSEEDRVNSPLHF
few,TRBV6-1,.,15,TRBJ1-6,TGTGCCAGCAGTGAGATGTGGACCCGAGATTCACCCCTCCACTTT,CASSEMWTRDSPLHF
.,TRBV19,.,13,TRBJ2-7,TGTGCCAGTAGTATTGGCCCCTCTTTCGAGCAGTACTTC,CASSIGPSFEQYF
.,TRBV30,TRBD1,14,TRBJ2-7,TGTGCCTGGAGTGGGACAGGGGTAAAGAACGAGCAGTACTTC,CAWSGTGVKNEQYF
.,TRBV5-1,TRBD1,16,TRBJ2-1,TGCGCCAGCAGCTTGAGGACAGGCCGTATCTACAATGAGCAGTTCTTC,CASSLRTGRIYNEQFF
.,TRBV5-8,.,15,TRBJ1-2,TGTGCCAGCAGCCAGGCGGGGACCGACCCCTGGGGCTACACCTTC,CASSQAGTDPWGYTF
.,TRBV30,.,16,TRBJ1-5,TGTGCCTGGAGTGCCCCCCAGACAGGAGGCAATCAGCCCCAGCATTTT,CAWSAPQTGGNQPQHF
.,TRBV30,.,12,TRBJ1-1,TGTGCCTGGAGTGTAGGGGACATTGGGGCTTTCTTT,CAWSVGDIGAFF
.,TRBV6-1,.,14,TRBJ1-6,TGTGCCAGCAGTGCCCAGGGGCGTAATTCACCCCTCCACTTT,CASSAQGRNSPLHF
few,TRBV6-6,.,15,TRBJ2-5,TGTGCCAGCAGTTCGTCGGGCCTACTCGTGGAGACCCAGTACTTC,CASSSSGLLVETQYF
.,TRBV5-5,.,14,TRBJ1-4,TGTGCCAGCAGGCACGGGGCTCGGGATGAAAAACTGTTTTTT,CASRHGARDEKLFF
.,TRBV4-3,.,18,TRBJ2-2,TGCGCCAGCAGCCAAGAGATTTTAGTGGGACGCAGCACCGGGGAGCTGTTTTTT,CASSQEILVGRSTGELFF
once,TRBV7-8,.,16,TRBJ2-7,TGTGCCAGCAGCTCTTCTGCGCGGACAGCGACCTACGAGCAGTACTTC,CASSSSARTATYEQYF
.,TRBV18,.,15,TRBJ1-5,TGTGCCAGCTCACAACAGGCCGATAGCAATCAGCCCCAGCATTTT,CASSQQADSNQPQHF
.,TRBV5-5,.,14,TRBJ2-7,TGTGCCAGGGGTGGAGCAGCCTCCTCCTACGAGCAGTACTTC,CARGGAASSYEQYF
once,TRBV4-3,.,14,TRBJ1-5,TGCGCCAGCAGCCAAGACGGGAGCAATCAGCCCCAGCATTTT,CASSQDGSNQPQHF
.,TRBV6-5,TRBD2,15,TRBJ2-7,TGTGCCAGCAGTCCAGGGACTAGCGGGGGCTACGAGCAGTACTTC,CASSPGTSGGYEQYF
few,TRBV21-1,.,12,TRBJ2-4,TGTGCCAGCAGCAAAGAGAGAAACATTCAGTACTTC,CASSKERNIQYF
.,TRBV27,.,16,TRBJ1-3,TGTGCCAGCAGTTTAAAAGGGAGAGGCTCTGGAAACACCATATATTTT,CASSLKGRGSGNTIYF
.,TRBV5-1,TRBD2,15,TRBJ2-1,TGCGCCAGCAGCTCGGGACTAGCGGGGGACAATGAGCAGTTCTTC,CASSSGLAGDNEQFF
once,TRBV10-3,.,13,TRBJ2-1,TGTGCCATCACCCCGAAATCGAACAATGAGCAGTTCTTC,CAITPKSNNEQFF
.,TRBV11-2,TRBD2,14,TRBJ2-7,TGTGCCAGCAGCTTGGGACTAGGCGCCTACGAGCAGTACTTC,CASSLGLGAYEQYF
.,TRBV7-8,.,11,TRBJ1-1,TGTGCCAGCAGCTTAGTCGCAGAAGCTTTCTTT,CASSLVAEAFF
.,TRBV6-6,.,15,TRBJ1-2,TGTGCCAGCAATGCCCAGACCCAAGGGGTCTATGGCTACACCTTC,CASNAQTQGVYGYTF
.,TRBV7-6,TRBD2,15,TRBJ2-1,TGTGCCAGCAGCTTAGCTAGCGGGGGGGCTTATGAGCAGTTCTTC,CASSLASGGAYEQFF
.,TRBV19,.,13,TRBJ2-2,TGTGCCAGTAGTACCCTGGGGCTCGGGGAGCTGTTTTTT,CASSTLGLGELFF
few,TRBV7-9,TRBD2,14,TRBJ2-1,TGTGCCAGCAGCCCGGGGGGGCTAATTGACTCTTACTTCTTC,CASSPGGLIDSYFF
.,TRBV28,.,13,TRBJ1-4,TGTGCCAGCAGTTGGGGAGGGACCGAAAAACTGTTTTTT,CASSWGGTEKLFF
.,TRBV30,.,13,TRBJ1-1,TGTGCCTGGATCAGGAAGTCGAACACTGAAGCTTTCTTT,CAWIRKSNTEAFF
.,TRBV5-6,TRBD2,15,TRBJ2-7,TGTGCCAGCAGCCTAATCGGGACTAGCGGCCACGAGCAGTACTTC,CASSLIGTSGHEQYF
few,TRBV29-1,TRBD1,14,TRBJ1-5,TGCAGCGTTCTAGACAGGGGCAGCAATCAGCCCCAGCATTTT,CSVLDRGSNQPQHF
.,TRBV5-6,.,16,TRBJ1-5,TGTGCCAGCAGCCAGGGAGGGGGAGTAGCGAATCAGCCCCAGCATTTT,CASSQGGGVANQPQHF
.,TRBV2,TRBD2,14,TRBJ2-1,TGTGCCAGCAGCCGGGGACTAGCGAGCAATGAGCAGTTCTTC,CASSRGLASNEQFF
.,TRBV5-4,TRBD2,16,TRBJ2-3,TGTGCCAGCAGCTTGAAAGCGGGAAAGGTCACAGATACGCAGTATTTT,CASSLKAGKVTDTQYF